The 12 T cell receptor beta chains reported below all come from one sample, sequenced in a study of OX40 agonist ivuxolimab in advanced cancers. Library creation used the immunoSEQ multiplex PCR assay. Sourced from immuneACCESS, this table was stored by TCRdb with only in-frame sequences that have V and J called. A share of the clones is absent; for the studies checked, an unresolved V gene accounts for under half, and the remainder has no known explanation. Present in this sample are about 40,000 clones, approximately 90% of which were seen just once. The ten largest clonotypes hold 9.5% to 15% of the sample. Sample: CD4+ or CD8+ T cells sorted from blood, taken in a trial of the OX40 agonist ivuxolimab. The receptors come from an adult with an advanced solid tumor such as melanoma, head and neck, liver or kidney cancer.

The chain employs TRBV6-1 and TRBJ2-5; D is possibly TRBD1 (6 bases). This CDR3 is built from 15 residues. The V and J ends lost 2 bases and 5 bases respectively, with 15 bases between them. Germline V lookup: CDR1 MNHNS, CDR2 SASEGT. The CDR3 DNA reads as TGTGCCAGCAGTGAATGGGCCAGGGGTGGGGAGACCCAGTACTTC. This sequence encodes CASSEWARGGETQYF.

This clone was counted once. CDR3 sequence reads: CASSFDSGVGNEQFF. The CDR3, as DNA: TGTGCCAGCAGCTTCGATAGCGGGGTAGGAAATGAGCAGTTCTTC. The gene calls are TRBV11-2 and TRBJ2-1; 8 bases map to TRBD2. The CDR3 loop spans 15 amino acids. Germline lookup yields CDR1 SGHAT and CDR2 FQNNGV. The trim removed 3 bases at V and 7 bases at J, leaving 8 bases unmatched.

The chain employs TRBV5-5 and TRBJ2-7, with D maybe TRBD1 (6 bases). Germline CDR1 is SGHKS and CDR2 is YYEKEE (reference sequence). The CDR3 totals 15 residues. V lost 4 bases to trimming and J lost 2 bases, with 16 bases between them. CDR3 DNA: TGTGCCAGCAGCATCGCAGGGGCGACCGCCTACGAGCAGTACTTC. Residues: CASSIAGATAYEQYF.

As DNA, the CDR3 is TGTGCCAGCAGCTTTGGGGTGGTCGGGGTGGGCTACAATGAGCAGTTCTTC. It translates to CASSFGVVGVGYNEQFF. The J gene is TRBJ2-1, the V gene TRBV5-4, with D perhaps TRBD2 (5 bases). The CDR3 length is 17 residues. V gave up 2 bases and J gave up 3 bases, with 18 bases separating them. The germline V gene has CDR1 SGHNT and CDR2 YYREEE (reference sequence).

This clone was seen a single time. The chain couples TRBV11-2 to TRBJ2-2; D remains unclear. The V and J ends lost 8 bases and 5 bases respectively, with 6 bases between them. Germline CDR1 SGHAT, CDR2 FQNNGV. CDR3 length equals 11 residues. The CDR3 DNA reads as TGTGCCAGCGCCTGGACCGGGGAGCTGTTTTTT. The encoded protein is CASAWTGELFF.

This clone appeared a single time. The chain has TRBV30 and TRBJ1-1, with 10 bases identical to TRBD1. CDR3 length: 14 amino acids. Germline loops: CDR1 GTSNPN, CDR2 SVGIG (reference sequence). The junction had 6 bases not matched to a gene; V was cut back by 4 bases and J by 4 bases. CDR3: CAWTSGTGATEAFF. The DNA for the CDR3 is TGTGCCTGGACCTCCGGGACAGGGGCCACTGAAGCTTTCTTT. The full variable domain, completed using reference TRBV30 and TRBJ1-1, is SQTIHQWPATLVQPVGSPLSLECTVEGTSNPNLYWYRQAAGRGLQLLFYSVGIGQISSEVPQNLSASRPQDRQFILSSKKLLLSDSGFYLCAWTSGTGATEAFFGQGTRLTVV.

The V gene is TRBV5-4, the J gene TRBJ2-7; 8 nucleotides match TRBD2. Germline V lookup: CDR1 SGHNT, CDR2 YYREEE (reference sequence). J gave up 3 bases and V 2 bases, and 4 bases lay outside the gene matches. CDR3 length equals 14 residues. The CDR3 coding sequence is TGTGCCAGCAGCTTAAGCGGGGGTGGCTACGAGCAGTACTTC. Protein sequence: CASSLSGGGYEQYF.

Points on this clone: Germline is not matched at one junction end, which may reflect a read error. This rearrangement joins TRBV2 to TRBJ2-7, with 14 bases aligning to TRBD2. Germline V gene lookup returns CDR1 SNHLY and CDR2 FYNNEI. There are 15 residues in the CDR3. CDR3: CASSEGLAGGYEQYF. The CDR3 DNA reads TGTGCCAGCAGCGAAGGACTAGCGGGGGGTTACGAGCAGTACTTC. The full variable domain, with the rest looked up from reference TRBV2 and TRBJ2-7, is EPEVTQTPSHQVTQMGQEVILRCVPISNHLYFYWYRQILGQKVEFLVSFYNNEISEKSEIFDDQFSVERPDGSNFTLKIRSTKLEDSAMYFCASSEGLAGGYEQYFGPGTRLTVT.

The chain has TRBV27 and TRBJ2-7; D is possibly TRBD1 (6 bases). Trimming pared 8 bases from V and 2 bases from J, leaving 19 bases between. The CDR3 is 15 residues long. Germline V gene lookup returns CDR1 MNHEY and CDR2 SMNVEV (reference sequence). CDR3 protein: CASASPGQYTYEQYF. CDR3 nucleotide sequence: TGTGCCAGCGCTTCTCCGGGACAATACACCTACGAGCAGTACTTC.

The gene calls are TRBV2 and TRBJ1-1; TRBD1 matches 7 bases. CDR1 SNHLY and CDR2 FYNNEI come from the germline V gene. Trimming removed 4 bases from V and 6 bases from J; junction bases left unmatched: 5. This CDR3 contains 13 residues. Here the CDR3 DNA reads TGTGCCAGCAGTGCGACAGGGTTCGCTGAAGCTTTCTTT. It translates to CASSATGFAEAFF.

The CDR3 here is CASSLAGASYEQYF. The CDR3 region has the DNA TGTGCCAGCAGCCTCGCGGGGGCTTCCTACGAGCAGTACTTC. The rearrangement joins TRBV27 to TRBJ2-7; possible D gene TRBD2, 7 bases. CDR1 MNHEY and CDR2 SMNVEV come from the germline V gene (reference sequence). Trimming shortened V by 6 bases and J by 1 base, and 13 bases separated the two germline ends. The length of the CDR3 is 14 residues.

The V and J genes are TRBV4-1 and TRBJ2-1; D perhaps matches TRBD2 (6 bases). Trimming took off 4 bases at V and 5 bases at J, with 15 bases between the two ends. This CDR3 region has 15 residues. CDR1 is MGHRA, CDR2 YSYEKL, per germline. The CDR3: CASSLTTGGHNEQFF. The CDR3 DNA reads as TGCGCCAGCAGCCTTACAACCGGGGGTCACAATGAGCAGTTCTTC.